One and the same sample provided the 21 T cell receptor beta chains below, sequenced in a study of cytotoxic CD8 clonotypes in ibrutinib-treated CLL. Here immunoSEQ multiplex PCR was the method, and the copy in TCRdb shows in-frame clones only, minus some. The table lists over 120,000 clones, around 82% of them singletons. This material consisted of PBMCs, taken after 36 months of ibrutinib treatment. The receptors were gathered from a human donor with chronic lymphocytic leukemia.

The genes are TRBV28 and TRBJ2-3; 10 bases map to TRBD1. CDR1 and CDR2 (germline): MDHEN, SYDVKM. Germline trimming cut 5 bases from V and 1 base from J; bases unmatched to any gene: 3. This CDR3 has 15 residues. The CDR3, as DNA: TGTGCCAGCAGTCCCGGGACAGGGGGCACAGATACGCAGTATTTT. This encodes CASSPGTGGTDTQYF.

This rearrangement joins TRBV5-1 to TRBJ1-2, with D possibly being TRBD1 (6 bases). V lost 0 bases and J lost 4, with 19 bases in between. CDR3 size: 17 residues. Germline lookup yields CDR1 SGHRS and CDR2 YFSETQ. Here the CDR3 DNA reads TGCGCCAGCAGCTTGGTTTTTGGGGGGCTCCCACCCTATGGCTACACCTTC. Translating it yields CASSLVFGGLPPYGYTF.

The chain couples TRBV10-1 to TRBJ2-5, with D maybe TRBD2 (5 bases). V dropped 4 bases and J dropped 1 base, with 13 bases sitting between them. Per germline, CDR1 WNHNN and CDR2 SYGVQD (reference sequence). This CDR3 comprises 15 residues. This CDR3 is CASSVGVRPQETQYF. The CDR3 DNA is TGCGCCAGCAGTGTCGGGGTTCGGCCCCAAGAGACCCAGTACTTC.

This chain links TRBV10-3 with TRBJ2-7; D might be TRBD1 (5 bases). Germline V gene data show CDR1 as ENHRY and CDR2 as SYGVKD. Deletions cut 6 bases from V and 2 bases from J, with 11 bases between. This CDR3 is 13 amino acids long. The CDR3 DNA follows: TGTGCCATCAGGGGGCCCTTGACCTACGAGCAGTACTTC. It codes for CAIRGPLTYEQYF.

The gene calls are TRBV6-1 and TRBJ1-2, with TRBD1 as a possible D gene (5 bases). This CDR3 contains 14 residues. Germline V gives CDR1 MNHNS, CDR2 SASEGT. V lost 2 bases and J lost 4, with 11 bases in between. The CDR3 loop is CASSEPGYRYGYTF. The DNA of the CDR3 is TGTGCCAGCAGTGAACCAGGGTATCGCTATGGCTACACCTTC.

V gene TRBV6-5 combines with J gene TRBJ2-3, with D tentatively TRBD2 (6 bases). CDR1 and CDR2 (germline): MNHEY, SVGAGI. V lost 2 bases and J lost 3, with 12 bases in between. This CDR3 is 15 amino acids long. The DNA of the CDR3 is TGTGCCAGCAGTTACGGACGGGGGAGTACAGATACGCAGTATTTT. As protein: CASSYGRGSTDTQYF.

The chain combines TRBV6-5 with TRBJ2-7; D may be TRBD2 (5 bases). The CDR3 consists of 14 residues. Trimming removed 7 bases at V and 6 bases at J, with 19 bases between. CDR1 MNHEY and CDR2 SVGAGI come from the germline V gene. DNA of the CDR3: TGTGCCAGCACCCCCGGGCAAGGGAGACTCGAGCAGTACTTC. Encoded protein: CASTPGQGRLEQYF.

The CDR3 loop is CASSLRSGPQFF. CDR3 coding DNA: TGTGCCAGCAGCTTAAGGAGCGGGCCGCAGTTCTTC. The J gene is TRBJ2-1, the V gene TRBV7-2; possibly TRBD2 for D (6 bases). Germline assignment: CDR1 SGHTA and CDR2 FQGNSA. The CDR3 extends over 12 amino acids. V gave up 2 bases and J gave up 12 bases, with 11 bases separating them. Complete variable domain (other parts from reference TRBV7-2 and TRBJ2-1): GAGVSQSPSNKVTEKGKDVELRCDPISGHTALYWYRQSLGQGLEFLIYFQGNSAPDKSGLPSDRFSAERTGGSVSTLTIQRTQQEDSAVYLCASSLRSGPQFFGPGTRLTVL.

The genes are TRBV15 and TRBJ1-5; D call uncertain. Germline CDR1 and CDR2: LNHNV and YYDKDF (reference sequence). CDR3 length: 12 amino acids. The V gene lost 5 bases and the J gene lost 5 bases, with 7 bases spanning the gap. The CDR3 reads CATSGIDQPQHF. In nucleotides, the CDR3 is TGTGCCACCAGCGGGATCGATCAGCCCCAGCATTTT. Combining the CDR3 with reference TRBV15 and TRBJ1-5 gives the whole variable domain DAMVIQNPRYQVTQFGKPVTLSCSQTLNHNVMYWYQQKSSQAPKLLFHYYDKDFNNEADTPDNFQSRRPNTSFCFLDIRSPGLGDTAMYLCATSGIDQPQHFGDGTRLSIL.

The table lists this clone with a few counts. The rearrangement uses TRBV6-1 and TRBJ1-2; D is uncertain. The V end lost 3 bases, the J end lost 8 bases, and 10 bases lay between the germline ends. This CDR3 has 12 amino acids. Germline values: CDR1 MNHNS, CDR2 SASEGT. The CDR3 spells CASSDPVGGYTF. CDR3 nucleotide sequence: TGTGCCAGCAGTGACCCTGTGGGAGGCTACACCTTC.

CDR3 bases: TGTGCTAGTGGTTACGGGACTTTCAATGAGCAGTTCTTC. Translating gives CASGYGTFNEQFF. This chain joins TRBV12-5 and TRBJ2-1; D is perhaps TRBD2 (6 bases). Per germline, CDR1 LGHNT and CDR2 FRNRAP. Trimming took 4 bases from V and 6 from J, leaving 10 bases between them. There are 13 residues in the CDR3.

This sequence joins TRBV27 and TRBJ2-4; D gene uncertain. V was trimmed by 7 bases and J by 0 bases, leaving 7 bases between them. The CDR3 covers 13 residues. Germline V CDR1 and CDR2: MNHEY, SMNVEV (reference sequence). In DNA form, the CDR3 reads TGTGCCAGCATGTCACTAGCCAAAAACATTCAGTACTTC. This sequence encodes CASMSLAKNIQYF.

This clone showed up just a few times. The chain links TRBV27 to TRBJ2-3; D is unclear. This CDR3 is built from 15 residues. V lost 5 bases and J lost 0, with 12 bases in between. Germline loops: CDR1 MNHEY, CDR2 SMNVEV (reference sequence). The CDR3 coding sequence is TGTGCCAGCAGTCCCCGGGCACTCAGCACAGATACGCAGTATTTT. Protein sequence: CASSPRALSTDTQYF.

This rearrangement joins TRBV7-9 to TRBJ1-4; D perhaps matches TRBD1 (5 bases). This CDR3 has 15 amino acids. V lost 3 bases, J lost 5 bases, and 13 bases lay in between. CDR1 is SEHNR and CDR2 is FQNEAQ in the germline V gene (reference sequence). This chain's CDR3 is CASSLNGGVNEKLFF. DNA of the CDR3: TGTGCCAGCAGCTTGAACGGGGGAGTAAATGAAAAACTGTTTTTT.

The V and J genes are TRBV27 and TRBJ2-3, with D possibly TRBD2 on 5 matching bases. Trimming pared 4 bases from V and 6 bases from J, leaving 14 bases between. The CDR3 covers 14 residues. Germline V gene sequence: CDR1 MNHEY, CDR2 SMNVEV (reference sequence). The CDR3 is CASSWGMAGDTQYF. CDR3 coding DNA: TGTGCCAGCAGTTGGGGTATGGCGGGCGATACGCAGTATTTT.

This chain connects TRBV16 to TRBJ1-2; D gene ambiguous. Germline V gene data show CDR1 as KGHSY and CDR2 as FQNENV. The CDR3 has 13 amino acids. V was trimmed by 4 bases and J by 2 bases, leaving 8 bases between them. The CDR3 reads CASSRQVNYGYTF. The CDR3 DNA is TGTGCCAGCAGCCGGCAGGTGAACTATGGCTACACCTTC.

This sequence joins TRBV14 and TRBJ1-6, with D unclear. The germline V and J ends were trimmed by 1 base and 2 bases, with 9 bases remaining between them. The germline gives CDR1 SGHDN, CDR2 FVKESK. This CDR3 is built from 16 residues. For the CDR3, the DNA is TGTGCCAGCAGCCAAGTCCCGGGAGCCTATAATTCACCCCTCCACTTT. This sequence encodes CASSQVPGAYNSPLHF.

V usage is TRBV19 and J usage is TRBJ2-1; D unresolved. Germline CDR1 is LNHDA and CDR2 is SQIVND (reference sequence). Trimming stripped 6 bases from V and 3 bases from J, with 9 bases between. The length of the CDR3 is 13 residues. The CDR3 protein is CASRLDRYNEQFF. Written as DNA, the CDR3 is TGTGCCAGTAGGCTTGACCGCTACAATGAGCAGTTCTTC. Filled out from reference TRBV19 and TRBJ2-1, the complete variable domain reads DGGITQSPKYLFRKEGQNVTLSCEQNLNHDAMYWYRQDPGQGLRLIYYSQIVNDFQKGDIAEGYSVSREKKESFPLTVTSAQKNPTAFYLCASRLDRYNEQFFGPGTRLTVL.

This CDR3 reads CASSLGQGGSNQPQHF. The CDR3 nucleotides read TGTGCCAGTAGTCTAGGACAGGGGGGGAGCAATCAGCCCCAGCATTTT. The gene calls are TRBV19 and TRBJ1-5; TRBD1 aligns across 10 bases. This CDR3 has 16 amino acids. Unmatched junction bases numbered 5, after V lost 5 bases and J lost 1 base. CDR1 is LNHDA and CDR2 is SQIVND in the germline V gene (reference sequence).

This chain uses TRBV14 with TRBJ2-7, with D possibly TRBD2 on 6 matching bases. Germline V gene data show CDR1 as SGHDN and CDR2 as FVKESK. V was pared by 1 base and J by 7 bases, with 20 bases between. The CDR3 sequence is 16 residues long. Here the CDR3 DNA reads TGTGCCAGCAGCCAAGCACATCGGGAGACACTAAGGGAGCAGTACTTC. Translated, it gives CASSQAHRETLREQYF.

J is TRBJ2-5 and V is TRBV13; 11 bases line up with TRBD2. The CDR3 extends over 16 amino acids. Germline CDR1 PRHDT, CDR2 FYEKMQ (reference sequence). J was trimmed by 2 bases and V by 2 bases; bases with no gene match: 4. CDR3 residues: CASSLPGTSGQETQYF. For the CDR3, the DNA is TGTGCCAGCAGCTTACCCGGGACTAGCGGACAAGAGACCCAGTACTTC.